Sample share makes the clone carrying this T cell receptor beta chain medium-sized. What it recognizes is unknown. Trimming took off 4 bases at V and 1 base at J, with 5 bases between the two ends. This CDR3 has 12 residues. Germline lookup yields CDR1 SGHNT and CDR2 YYREEE (reference sequence). This specimen comes from a study of a mutant IDH1 vaccine in newly diagnosed glioma. On the study more broadly: Treated patients showed a male proportion of about 60%, a female proportion of around 40%, and a mean age of about 41 years. Radiotherapy, temozolomide, or both had been given previously, and both were given to most. Points from the study as a whole: With respect to changes in top peripheral T cell clonotypes, pseudoprogression seemed unrelated.

Sequencing used immunoSEQ multiplex PCR; TCRdb keeps in-frame clones, though not all of them. Of roughly 41,000 clones detected, about 73% appear once; the ten largest clones hold approximately 9.1%. The time point: baseline, week 1 (first vaccination visit). The treatment here: pre-vaccination baseline after standard-of-care therapy. Astrocytomas found in donors were new, WHO grade 3 or 4, IDH1-mutant and ATRX-lost. The receptor comes from a middle-aged man with glioma. Some clones in this sample may be carry-over from other donors' samples. The starting material was PBMCs, obtained from a glioma patient treated with radiotherapy, temozolomide or both. The chain has TRBV5-4 and TRBJ1-1, with unresolved D. CDR3 region: CASSSRNTEAFF. As DNA, the CDR3 is TGTGCCAGCAGCAGCAGGAACACTGAAGCTTTCTTT.